This record covers a single T cell receptor (beta chain). V shed 0 bases and J shed 0 bases, with 15 bases lying between them. This CDR3 is 18 amino acids long. Germline CDR1 reads SGHRS; CDR2 reads YFSETQ. This table comes from immunoSEQ multiplex PCR, and its TCRdb copy is limited to in-frame clones, with some not included. The repertoire holds approximately 25,000 clones, with roughly 89% as singletons. These data come from a study of blood T cell repertoires in COVID-19. Study as a whole: COVID-19 samples collected from the United States, Italy and Spain covered acute and convalescent phases.

V gene TRBV5-1 combines with J gene TRBJ1-4; the D is unclear. Material for sequencing was peripheral blood. This clonotype originated in a woman aged 80 or over with active or convalescent COVID-19. The CDR3 coding sequence is TGCGCCAGCAGCTTGGGTGGCGGACTCGTTGCAACTAATGAAAAACTGTTTTTT. Protein product: CASSLGGGLVATNEKLFF.